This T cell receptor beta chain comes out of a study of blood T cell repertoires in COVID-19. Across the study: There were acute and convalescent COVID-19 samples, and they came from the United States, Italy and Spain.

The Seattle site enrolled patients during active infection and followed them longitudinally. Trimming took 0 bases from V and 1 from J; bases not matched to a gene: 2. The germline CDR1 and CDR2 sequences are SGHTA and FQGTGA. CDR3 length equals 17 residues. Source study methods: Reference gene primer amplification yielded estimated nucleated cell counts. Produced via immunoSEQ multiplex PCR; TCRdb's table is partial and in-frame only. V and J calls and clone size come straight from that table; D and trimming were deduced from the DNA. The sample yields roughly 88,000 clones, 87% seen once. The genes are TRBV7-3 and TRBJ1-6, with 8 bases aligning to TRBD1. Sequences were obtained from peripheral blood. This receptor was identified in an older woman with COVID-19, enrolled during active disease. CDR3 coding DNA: TGTGCCAGCAGCTTAACCGGGACAGGATCCTATAATTCACCCCTCCACTTT. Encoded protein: CASSLTGTGSYNSPLHF.